This is a list of T cell receptor beta chains from one sample in a study of Tregs in tolerant kidney transplant recipients. The method was immunoSEQ multiplex PCR; TCRdb's version includes in-frame clones alone and lacks a portion of them. The table lists just under 65,000 clones, more than 95% of them singletons. The sample in question was Tregs from blood, obtained before the transplant. These receptors came from a human donor who received a combined kidney and bone marrow transplant. Each CDR3 is given with its conserved first and last residue. Each record gives: D gene, clone size, V gene, J gene, CDR3 protein, CDR3 DNA. D genes are given only for firm matches. Part of the rows lack a size; the others show once, few, many or a class for expanded clones.

>.|.|TRBV10-1|TRBJ1-4
CASTEWAGRREKLFF
TGCGCCAGCACCGAGTGGGCGGGAAGGAGAGAAAAACTGTTTTTT
>TRBD2|.|TRBV5-1|TRBJ2-7
CASSLGSGGSLYEQYF
TGCGCCAGCAGCTTGGGTTCTGGCGGGAGTCTCTACGAGCAGTACTTC
>.|.|TRBV7-9|TRBJ1-5
CASSPRSNQPQHF
TGTGCCAGCAGCCCCCGTAGCAATCAGCCCCAGCATTTT
>.|few|TRBV2|TRBJ1-2
CASSEATGPYGYTF
TGTGCCAGCAGTGAAGCGACAGGCCCCTATGGCTACACCTTC
>.|.|TRBV28|TRBJ2-1
CASSPHYNEQFF
TGTGCCAGCAGTCCCCACTACAATGAGCAGTTCTTC
>TRBD1|.|TRBV5-4|TRBJ1-6
CASSLPGQGASSPLHF
TGTGCCAGCAGCTTGCCGGGACAGGGGGCTTCTTCACCCCTCCACTTT
>TRBD2|.|TRBV30|TRBJ2-3
CAWRSGLAGSDTQYF
TGTGCCTGGAGGTCGGGACTAGCGGGTTCAGATACGCAGTATTTT
>TRBD2|.|TRBV7-8|TRBJ2-7
CASSLVAGVGFYEQYF
TGTGCCAGCAGCTTAGTAGCGGGAGTGGGCTTCTACGAGCAGTACTTC
>.|.|TRBV11-3|TRBJ2-2
CASSFSGLNTGELFF
TGTGCCAGCAGCTTCTCGGGTCTCAACACCGGGGAGCTGTTTTTT
>.|.|TRBV5-1|TRBJ2-2
CASSLGAGPSGELFF
TGCGCCAGCAGCTTGGGGGCAGGGCCGAGCGGGGAGCTGTTTTTT
>TRBD1|.|TRBV14|TRBJ2-7
CASSFRDRGYYEQYF
TGTGCCAGCAGCTTCCGGGACAGGGGTTATTACGAGCAGTACTTC
>TRBD1|.|TRBV18|TRBJ1-2
CASSPGQDYGYTF
TGTGCCAGCTCACCAGGACAGGACTATGGCTACACCTTC
>TRBD1|.|TRBV28|TRBJ1-2
CASRYGTAVNYGYTF
TGTGCCAGCAGGTACGGGACAGCTGTTAACTATGGCTACACCTTC
>TRBD1|once|TRBV7-2|TRBJ1-1
CASSLTGEATEAFF
TGTGCCAGCAGCTTAACAGGGGAGGCAACTGAAGCTTTCTTT
>TRBD1|.|TRBV12-5|TRBJ2-1
CASGSTGGSYNEQFF
TGTGCTAGTGGTTCTACAGGGGGTTCCTACAATGAGCAGTTCTTC
>TRBD1|.|TRBV18|TRBJ2-7
CASSPGTGDFF
TGTGCCAGCTCACCCGGGACAGGTGATTTCTTC
>TRBD2|.|TRBV30|TRBJ2-3
CAWSSGLAPDTQYF
TGTGCCTGGAGTTCGGGACTAGCCCCAGATACGCAGTATTTT
>.|.|TRBV30|TRBJ2-3
CAWSVLAARTDTQYF
TGTGCCTGGAGTGTACTAGCCGCCCGGACAGATACGCAGTATTTT
>TRBD1|once|TRBV2|TRBJ1-1
CASTLTGEFTEAFF
TGTGCCAGCACCCTAACAGGGGAATTCACTGAAGCTTTCTTT
>.|.|TRBV7-6|TRBJ1-3
CASSLRGTGNTIYF
TGTGCCAGCAGCTTACGAGGAACTGGAAACACCATATATTTT
>TRBD2|.|TRBV10-3|TRBJ2-7
CAISESGREGEQYF
TGTGCCATCAGTGAGTCGGGCAGGGAGGGTGAGCAGTACTTC
>TRBD1|.|TRBV5-6|TRBJ2-5
CASSRQGAETQYF
TGTGCCAGCAGCCGACAGGGAGCGGAGACCCAGTACTTC
>.|.|TRBV5-1|TRBJ2-1
CASRGAGATYNEQFF
TGCGCCAGCAGGGGCGCAGGGGCGACCTACAATGAGCAGTTCTTC
>.|.|TRBV10-3|TRBJ2-3
CAISEQRGEDTQYF
TGTGCCATCAGTGAGCAAAGGGGTGAAGATACGCAGTATTTT
>.|.|TRBV19|TRBJ2-3
CASSIGENMNTQYF
TGTGCCAGTAGTATAGGGGAGAATATGAATACGCAGTATTTT
>.|.|TRBV11-3|TRBJ2-1
CASSLTRGKFF
TGTGCCAGCAGCCTCACCCGGGGGAAGTTCTTC
>.|.|TRBV4-2|TRBJ2-2
CASSLRWGTGNTGELFF
TGTGCCAGCAGCCTACGATGGGGTACAGGGAACACCGGGGAGCTGTTTTTT
>.|.|TRBV27|TRBJ1-2
CASSYRAHYGYTF
TGTGCCAGCAGTTACAGGGCTCACTATGGCTACACCTTC
>TRBD1|.|TRBV5-4|TRBJ2-2
CASSLVRGLTGELFF
TGTGCCAGCAGCTTGGTGAGGGGGCTCACCGGGGAGCTGTTTTTT
>.|.|TRBV5-4|TRBJ1-1
CASSTDTGFEAFF
TGTGCCAGCAGCACCGACACAGGGTTTGAAGCTTTCTTT
>.|.|TRBV5-4|TRBJ2-6
CASSLQASGANVLTF
TGTGCCAGCAGCTTACAGGCATCTGGGGCCAACGTCCTGACTTTC
>.|.|TRBV6-6|TRBJ1-1
CASAARGAMNTEAFF
TGTGCCAGCGCTGCCCGGGGGGCCATGAACACTGAAGCTTTCTTT
>.|.|TRBV27|TRBJ2-7
CASRTQGRSSYEQYF
TGTGCCAGCCGGACGCAGGGAAGGAGCTCCTACGAGCAGTACTTC
>.|.|TRBV7-2|TRBJ2-5
CASSSRWETQYF
TGTGCCAGCAGCTCGAGATGGGAGACCCAGTACTTC
>.|.|TRBV15|TRBJ1-1
CATSKYLLTVEAFF
TGTGCCACCAGCAAGTACTTACTGACAGTTGAAGCTTTCTTT
>.|.|TRBV20-1|TRBJ2-3
CSARLGDTQYF
TGCAGTGCTAGACTCGGAGATACGCAGTATTTT
>TRBD2|.|TRBV5-1|TRBJ2-2
CASNSHGRASNTGELFF
TGCGCCAGCAATTCTCACGGGAGGGCCTCGAACACCGGGGAGCTGTTTTTT
>TRBD1|.|TRBV19|TRBJ1-5
CASSNRQGMAYGQPQHF
TGTGCCAGTAGTAACCGACAGGGAATGGCCTATGGTCAGCCCCAGCATTTT
>TRBD1|.|TRBV10-3|TRBJ2-1
CAISWTGGSYNEQFF
TGTGCCATCAGCTGGACAGGGGGCTCCTACAATGAGCAGTTCTTC
>.|.|TRBV30|TRBJ1-2
CAWSGTRNYGYTF
TGTGCCTGGAGTGGGACTCGTAACTATGGCTACACCTTC
>TRBD1|.|TRBV29-1|TRBJ1-2
CSVATGGASGYTF
TGCAGCGTCGCCACAGGGGGCGCCTCTGGCTACACCTTC
>TRBD1|.|TRBV6-6|TRBJ2-7
CASSRDRASEQYF
TGTGCCAGCAGCCGGGACAGGGCCAGCGAGCAGTACTTC
>.|.|TRBV25-1|TRBJ2-5
CASSIAGRETQYF
TGTGCCAGCAGCATCGCGGGACGGGAGACCCAGTACTTC
>.|.|TRBV6-6|TRBJ1-1
CASSYSQVGVGTEAFF
TGTGCCAGCAGTTACAGCCAGGTTGGTGTAGGCACTGAAGCTTTCTTT
>.|.|TRBV19|TRBJ2-5
CASSIHKGSGETQYF
TGTGCCAGTAGTATTCACAAGGGGTCCGGGGAGACCCAGTACTTC
>.|.|TRBV28|TRBJ2-5
CASPGRMVRETQYF
TGTGCCAGTCCCGGGAGAATGGTAAGAGAGACCCAGTACTTC
>.|.|TRBV5-4|TRBJ2-1
CASSQEYGTPQFF
TGTGCCAGCAGCCAAGAATACGGGACTCCGCAGTTCTTC
>.|.|TRBV6-5|TRBJ2-1
CASRLTRKNEQFF
TGTGCCAGCAGGTTGACTAGAAAGAATGAGCAGTTCTTC
>TRBD1|.|TRBV5-1|TRBJ2-3
CASSLGTGTDTQYF
TGCGCCAGCAGCTTAGGGACAGGCACAGATACGCAGTATTTT
>TRBD2|.|TRBV7-8|TRBJ2-5
CASSLWGSGGLGETQYF
TGTGCCAGCAGCTTATGGGGTAGCGGGGGACTAGGGGAGACCCAGTACTTC
>.|.|TRBV4-2|TRBJ2-7
CASSQGQIDRSYEQYF
TGTGCCAGCAGCCAGGGCCAGATTGACAGGTCCTACGAGCAGTACTTC
>.|.|TRBV19|TRBJ1-2
CASQNNYGYTF
TGTGCCAGCCAAAATAACTATGGCTACACCTTC